This T cell receptor beta chain was found in a study of T cell repertoires in ileal Crohn's disease. About the study: Biopsies of the neoterminal ileum at postoperative colonoscopy form M6 samples.

By sample share, this clone is large. This sample also contains other DNA sequences that code for the same CDR3. Profiled with immunoSEQ multiplex PCR; TCRdb holds only in-frame clones, not every one. This table has more than 10,000 clones, approximately 80% appearing once. Specified time point: neoterminal ileum biopsy at postoperative endoscopy, about 6 months after surgery. Trimming removed 6 bases at V and 2 bases at J, with 11 bases between. CDR1 and CDR2 from the germline V gene are MNHNS and SASEGT. This CDR3 comprises 14 residues. The sequenced sample was ileal tissue. The chain has TRBV6-1 and TRBJ1-3, with no clear D. The TCR originated in an adult with Crohn's disease. The CDR3 sequence is CASSAGDAGNTIYF. The CDR3 coding sequence is TGTGCCAGCAGCGCGGGAGACGCTGGAAACACCATATATTTT.